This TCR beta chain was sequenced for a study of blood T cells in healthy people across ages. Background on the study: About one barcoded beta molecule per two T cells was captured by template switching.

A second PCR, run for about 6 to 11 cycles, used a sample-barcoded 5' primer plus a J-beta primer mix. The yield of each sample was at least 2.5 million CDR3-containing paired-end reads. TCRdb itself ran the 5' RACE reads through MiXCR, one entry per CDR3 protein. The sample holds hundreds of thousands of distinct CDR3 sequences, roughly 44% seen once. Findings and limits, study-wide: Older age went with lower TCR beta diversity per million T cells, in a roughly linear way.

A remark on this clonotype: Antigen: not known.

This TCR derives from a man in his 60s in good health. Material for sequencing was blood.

The CDR3 here is CASTWTGLGGDTQYF. In nucleotides, the CDR3 is TGTGCCAGCACCTGGACGGGATTAGGTGGGGATACGCAGTATTTT. The chain links TRBV2 to TRBJ2-3, with a weak D call TRBD2 (5 bases). The germline CDR1 and CDR2 sequences are SNHLY and FYNNEI. Trimming left V 7 bases short and J 6 bases short, with 20 bases between. This CDR3 is 15 amino acids long.